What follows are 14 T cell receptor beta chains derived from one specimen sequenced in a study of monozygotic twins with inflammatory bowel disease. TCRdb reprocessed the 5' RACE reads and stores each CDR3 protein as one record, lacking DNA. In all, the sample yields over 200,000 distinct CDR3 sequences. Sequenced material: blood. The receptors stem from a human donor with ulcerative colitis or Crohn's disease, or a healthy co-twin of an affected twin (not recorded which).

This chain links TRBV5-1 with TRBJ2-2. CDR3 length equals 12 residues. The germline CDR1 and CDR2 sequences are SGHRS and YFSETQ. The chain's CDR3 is CASKPNTGELFF.

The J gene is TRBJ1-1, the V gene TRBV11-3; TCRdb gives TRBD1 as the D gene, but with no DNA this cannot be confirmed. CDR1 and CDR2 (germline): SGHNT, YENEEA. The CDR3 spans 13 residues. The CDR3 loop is CASATGENTEAFF.

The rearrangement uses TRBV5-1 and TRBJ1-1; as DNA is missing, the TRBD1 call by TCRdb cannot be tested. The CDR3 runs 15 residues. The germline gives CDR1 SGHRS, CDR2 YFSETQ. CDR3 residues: CASSLYGQGSTEAFF.

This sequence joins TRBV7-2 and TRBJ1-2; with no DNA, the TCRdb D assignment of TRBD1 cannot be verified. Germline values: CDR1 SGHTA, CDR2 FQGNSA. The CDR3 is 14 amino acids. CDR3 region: CASKSGAWDYGYTF.

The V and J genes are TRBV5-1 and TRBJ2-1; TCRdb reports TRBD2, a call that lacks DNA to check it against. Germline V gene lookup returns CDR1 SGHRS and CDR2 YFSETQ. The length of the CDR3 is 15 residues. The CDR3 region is CASSYLAGGVNEQFF.

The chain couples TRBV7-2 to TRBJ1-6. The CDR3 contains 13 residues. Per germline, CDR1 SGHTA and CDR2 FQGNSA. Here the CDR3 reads CASSPRRISPLHF.

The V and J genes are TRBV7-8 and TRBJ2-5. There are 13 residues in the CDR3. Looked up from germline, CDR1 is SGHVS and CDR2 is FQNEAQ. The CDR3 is CASTPSRTETQYF.

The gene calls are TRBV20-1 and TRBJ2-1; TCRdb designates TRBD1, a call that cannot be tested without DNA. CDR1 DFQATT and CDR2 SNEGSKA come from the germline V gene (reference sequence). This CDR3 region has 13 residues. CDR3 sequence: CSAPHRYYNEQFF.

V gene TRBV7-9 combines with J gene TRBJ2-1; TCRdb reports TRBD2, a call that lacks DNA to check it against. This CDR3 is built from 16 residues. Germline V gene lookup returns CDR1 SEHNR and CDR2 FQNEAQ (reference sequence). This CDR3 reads CASSLGLAGVLDEQFF. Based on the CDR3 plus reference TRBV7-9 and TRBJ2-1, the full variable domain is DTGVSQNPRHKITKRGQNVTFRCDPISEHNRLYWYRQTLGQGPEFLTYFQNEAQLEKSRLLSDRFSAERPKGSFSTLEIQRTEQGDSAMYLCASSLGLAGVLDEQFFGPGTRLTVL.

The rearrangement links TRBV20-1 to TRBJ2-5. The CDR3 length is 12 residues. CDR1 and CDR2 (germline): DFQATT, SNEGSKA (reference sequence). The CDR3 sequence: CSARLGFETQYF.

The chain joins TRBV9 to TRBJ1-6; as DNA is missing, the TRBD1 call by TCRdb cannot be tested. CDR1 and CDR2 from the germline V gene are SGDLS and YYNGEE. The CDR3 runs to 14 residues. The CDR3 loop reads CASSVGTGGSPLHF.

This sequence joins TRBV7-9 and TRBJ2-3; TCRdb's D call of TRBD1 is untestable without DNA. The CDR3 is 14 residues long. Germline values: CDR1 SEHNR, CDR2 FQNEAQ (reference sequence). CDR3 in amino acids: CASSPLEGGDTQYF.

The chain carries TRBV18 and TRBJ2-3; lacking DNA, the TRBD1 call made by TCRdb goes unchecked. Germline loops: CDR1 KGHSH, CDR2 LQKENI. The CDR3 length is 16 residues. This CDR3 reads CASSPPRGADPDTQYF.

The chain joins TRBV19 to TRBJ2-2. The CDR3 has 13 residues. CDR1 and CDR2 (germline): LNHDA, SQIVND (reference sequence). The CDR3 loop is CASSTQNTGELFF.